These 15 T cell receptor beta chains came from one sample sequenced in a study of T cell repertoires in cytomegalovirus infection. TCRdb reanalysed the reads using MiXCR and keeps one entry per CDR3 protein. The table has under 95,000 distinct CDR3 sequences, approximately 46% seen once; the top ten hold 85% to 95%. No antigens are known for them. Sequences were derived from CD8+ T cells from cultured PBMCs, sampled from culture after CMV antigen stimulation. All receptors come from a human donor in good health (CMV status not recorded). Some clones in this sample may be carry-over from other donors' samples.

This rearrangement joins TRBV28 to TRBJ2-1; TRBD2 matches at 8 bases. The CDR3 is 14 residues long. From germline, CDR1 is MDHEN and CDR2 SYDVKM. V lost 4 bases, J lost 7 bases, and 6 bases stayed unmatched. CDR3 in DNA: TGTGCCAGCAGTTCCGGGGGGGGTCGGAATGAGCAGTTCTTC. Translating gives CASSSGGGRNEQFF.

J is TRBJ1-1 and V is TRBV4-2; D unresolved. Germline-derived CDR1 and CDR2 are LGHNA and YNFKEQ. CDR3 length: 15 residues. V lost 4 bases and J lost 4, with 16 bases in between. The CDR3 loop reads CASSLDLGGSTEAFF. The CDR3 nucleotides read TGTGCCAGCAGCCTCGACCTGGGAGGAAGCACTGAAGCTTTCTTT.

This clonotype was seen more than once but under ten times. This chain links TRBV6-6 with TRBJ2-7; 9 positions match TRBD1. The germline CDR1 and CDR2 sequences are MNHNY and SVGAGI (reference sequence). The junction had 3 bases not matched to a gene; V was cut back by 0 bases and J by 12 bases. The CDR3 contains 12 residues. CDR3 residues: CASSYSDRGGYF. The CDR3, as DNA: TGTGCCAGCAGTTACTCCGACAGGGGGGGGTACTTC.

This clonotype turned up a few times. The chain carries TRBV10-3 and TRBJ1-2, with TRBD1 identical over 8 bases. V lost 7 bases, J lost 8 bases, and 9 bases stayed unmatched. The CDR3 totals 13 residues. CDR1 is ENHRY and CDR2 is SYGVKD in the germline V gene. DNA of the CDR3: TGTGCCATCACTCGGACAGGGAATGACGGCTACACCTTC. Protein product: CAITRTGNDGYTF.

A few counts support this clonotype. The chain links TRBV5-4 to TRBJ1-1; D perhaps matches TRBD1 (6 bases). Germline V gene data show CDR1 as SGHNT and CDR2 as YYREEE (reference sequence). The V gene lost 3 bases and the J gene lost 2 bases, with 11 bases spanning the gap. CDR3 length: 14 residues. CDR3 sequence: CASSSQGINTEAFF. Here the CDR3 DNA reads TGTGCCAGCAGCTCTCAGGGGATCAACACTGAAGCTTTCTTT.

V and J are TRBV7-6 and TRBJ2-5; possible D gene TRBD1, 5 bases. The CDR3 is made up of 18 amino acids. The ends were cut back, 2 bases at V and 5 bases at J, with 24 bases in the middle. Germline CDR1 reads SGHVS; CDR2 reads FNYEAQ. Here the CDR3 reads CASSLPHLEGALGETQYF. DNA for the CDR3: TGTGCCAGCAGCTTACCTCATTTAGAAGGGGCGCTGGGGGAGACCCAGTACTTC.

The chain is built from TRBV7-9 and TRBJ2-7, with D unclear. This CDR3 contains 12 residues. V was trimmed by 2 bases and J by 3 bases, leaving 5 bases between them. The germline gives CDR1 SEHNR, CDR2 FQNEAQ (reference sequence). The CDR3 sequence: CASSLRSYEQYF. CDR3 DNA: TGTGCCAGCAGCTTACGAAGCTACGAGCAGTACTTC.

V and J are TRBV19 and TRBJ1-5; D not resolved. Trimming removed 7 bases at V and 11 bases at J, with 12 bases between. The germline V gene encodes CDR1 LNHDA and CDR2 SQIVND (reference sequence). The CDR3 is 11 amino acids. The CDR3 DNA follows: TGTGCCAGTACCACCCTTATGGCCCAGCATTTT. Encoded protein: CASTTLMAQHF.

The rearrangement links TRBV7-6 to TRBJ1-1; D remains ambiguous. This CDR3 contains 12 residues. Per germline, CDR1 SGHVS and CDR2 FNYEAQ. V dropped 3 bases and J dropped 7 bases, with 9 bases sitting between them. CDR3: CASSLWPSEAFF. The CDR3 DNA is TGTGCCAGCAGCTTGTGGCCGAGTGAAGCTTTCTTT.

The chain recombines TRBV27 with TRBJ1-2; no firm D call. V lost 5 bases to trimming and J lost 0 bases, with 10 bases between them. Germline assignment: CDR1 MNHEY and CDR2 SMNVEV (reference sequence). The CDR3 runs to 14 residues. For the CDR3, the DNA is TGTGCCAGCAGTGAGGGAATAGCTAACTATGGCTACACCTTC. This sequence encodes CASSEGIANYGYTF.

The rearrangement uses TRBV7-8 and TRBJ2-5, with D tentatively TRBD2 (6 bases). The CDR3 extends over 14 amino acids. Germline CDR1 is SGHVS and CDR2 is FQNEAQ. V lost 4 bases to trimming and J lost 3 bases, with 12 bases between them. This chain's CDR3 is CASSSQGGKETQYF. The DNA of the CDR3 is TGTGCCAGCAGCTCCCAGGGAGGAAAAGAGACCCAGTACTTC.

This rearrangement joins TRBV4-2 to TRBJ2-5; no clear D gene. The germline gives CDR1 LGHNA, CDR2 YNFKEQ. Deletions cut 5 bases from V and 5 bases from J, with 12 bases between. CDR3 length: 13 residues. CDR3 nucleotides: TGTGCCAGCAGCGACGGACCTCTTGAGACCCAGTACTTC. Its protein product is CASSDGPLETQYF.

The chain links TRBV27 to TRBJ1-2; D is unclear. The CDR3 contains 15 residues. Germline CDR1 MNHEY, CDR2 SMNVEV (reference sequence). V was clipped by 4 bases and J by 2 bases, with 14 bases between them. This CDR3 reads CASSSARHQNYGYTF. CDR3 bases: TGTGCCAGCAGTTCGGCACGGCACCAAAACTATGGCTACACCTTC.

This clonotype was seen ten or more times. The rearrangement uses TRBV11-2 and TRBJ2-7, with D possibly being TRBD1 (6 bases). Per germline, CDR1 SGHAT and CDR2 FQNNGV. The length of the CDR3 is 15 residues. Trimming stripped 3 bases from V and 1 base from J, with 13 bases between. CDR3 coding DNA: TGTGCCAGCAGCTTCAACAGGGTCGATTCCTACGAGCAGTACTTC. Amino acid sequence: CASSFNRVDSYEQYF.

The rearrangement joins TRBV7-9 to TRBJ2-3; possible D gene TRBD2, 6 bases. The CDR3 is 15 amino acids. Per germline, CDR1 SEHNR and CDR2 FQNEAQ (reference sequence). Trimming cost V 6 bases and J 0 bases, with 13 bases left between them. Here the CDR3 DNA reads TGTGCCAGCAGTTTACCGGGACTCAGCACAGATACGCAGTATTTT. Its protein is CASSLPGLSTDTQYF.